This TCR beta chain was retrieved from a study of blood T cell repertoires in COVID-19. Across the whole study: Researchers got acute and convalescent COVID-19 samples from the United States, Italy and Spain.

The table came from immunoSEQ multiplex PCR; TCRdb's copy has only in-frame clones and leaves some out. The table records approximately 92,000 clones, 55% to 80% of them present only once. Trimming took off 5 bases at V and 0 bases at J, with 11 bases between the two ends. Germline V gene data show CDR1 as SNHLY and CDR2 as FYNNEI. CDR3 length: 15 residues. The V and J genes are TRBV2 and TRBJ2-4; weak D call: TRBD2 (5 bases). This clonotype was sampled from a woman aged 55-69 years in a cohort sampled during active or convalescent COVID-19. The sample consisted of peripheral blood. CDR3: CASSLLDVAKNIQYF. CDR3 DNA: TGTGCCAGCAGTCTACTAGATGTAGCCAAAAACATTCAGTACTTC. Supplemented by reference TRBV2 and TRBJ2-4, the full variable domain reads EPEVTQTPSHQVTQMGQEVILRCVPISNHLYFYWYRQILGQKVEFLVSFYNNEISEKSEIFDDQFSVERPDGSNFTLKIRSTKLEDSAMYFCASSLLDVAKNIQYFGAGTRLSVL.